These 22 T cell receptor beta chains originate from one sample sequenced in a study of T cell repertoires in cytomegalovirus infection. Each CDR3 protein gets one entry after TCRdb re-called the reads with MiXCR. Of around 450,000 distinct CDR3 sequences in the sample, about 11% are singletons; the top ten hold 10%. Sequencing was carried out using PBMCs. The receptors were gathered from a human donor in good health (CMV status not recorded). Some clones in this sample may be carry-over from other donors' samples.

The chain carries TRBV2 and TRBJ1-5, with TRBD1 matching 11 bases. Germline V gene sequence: CDR1 SNHLY, CDR2 FYNNEI. This CDR3 has 15 amino acids. V lost 7 bases to trimming and J lost 2 bases; unmatched junction nucleotides: 4. CDR3 protein: CASTRTGGRNQPQHF. The CDR3 DNA reads as TGTGCCAGCACCCGGACAGGGGGCCGCAATCAGCCCCAGCATTTT. The full variable domain, rest sourced from reference TRBV2 and TRBJ1-5, is EPEVTQTPSHQVTQMGQEVILRCVPISNHLYFYWYRQILGQKVEFLVSFYNNEISEKSEIFDDQFSVERPDGSNFTLKIRSTKLEDSAMYFCASTRTGGRNQPQHFGDGTRLSIL.

This chain links TRBV19 with TRBJ1-1; maybe TRBD1 (5 bases). V was cut by 10 bases and J by 1 base, with 7 bases left in between. The CDR3 runs 11 residues. CDR1 is LNHDA and CDR2 is SQIVND in the germline V gene (reference sequence). CDR3 DNA sequence: TGTGCCACCCAGGGGAACACTGAAGCTTTCTTT. It specifies CATQGNTEAFF. The full variable domain, its missing parts supplied by reference TRBV19 and TRBJ1-1, is DGGITQSPKYLFRKEGQNVTLSCEQNLNHDAMYWYRQDPGQGLRLIYYSQIVNDFQKGDIAEGYSVSREKKESFPLTVTSAQKNPTAFYLCATQGNTEAFFGQGTRLTVV.

This clonotype was counted many times. V usage is TRBV15 and J usage is TRBJ2-1; 9 bases align to TRBD1. This CDR3 has 16 residues. Per germline, CDR1 LNHNV and CDR2 YYDKDF (reference sequence). After removal of 4 bases from V and 8 bases from J, the junction contained 12 bases not matched to a gene. As DNA, the CDR3 is TGTGCCACCAGCATATATCCGGGACAGGGTAAAGATGAGCAGTTCTTC. Its translation is CATSIYPGQGKDEQFF.

Many counts were recorded for this clonotype. The chain uses TRBV28 and TRBJ1-1; TRBD1 is a possible D gene (6 bases). Germline CDR1 and CDR2: MDHEN and SYDVKM. This CDR3 spans 14 amino acids. The V end was cut by 5 bases, the J end by 4 bases, with 14 bases between. CDR3 DNA: TGTGCCAGCAGTAAATTGCAGGGGTCCACTGAAGCTTTCTTT. This encodes CASSKLQGSTEAFF.

The sample holds many counts of this clonotype. This chain links TRBV27 with TRBJ2-3; 9 nucleotides agree with TRBD2. V trimming: 6 bases; J trimming: 2 bases; junction bases outside the gene matches: 6. CDR1 and CDR2 (germline): MNHEY, SMNVEV (reference sequence). The CDR3 is 15 amino acids. In DNA form, the CDR3 reads TGTGCCAGCAGCCATAGCGGGAGAATCACAGATACGCAGTATTTT. Protein product: CASSHSGRITDTQYF.

The sample holds many counts of this clonotype. The chain employs TRBV4-1 and TRBJ2-2; weak D call: TRBD2 (6 bases). The V and J ends lost 4 bases and 0 bases respectively, with 18 bases between them. The CDR3 has 18 residues. CDR1 is MGHRA, CDR2 YSYEKL, per germline. CDR3 in DNA: TGCGCCAGCAGCCCCCGCGCGGTTAGCGGTTCGAACACCGGGGAGCTGTTTTTT. Its protein product is CASSPRAVSGSNTGELFF.

This clonotype was detected a few times. The chain has TRBV25-1 and TRBJ2-2; no definite D call. The ends were cut back, 3 bases at V and 0 bases at J, with 8 bases in the middle. From germline, CDR1 is MGHDK and CDR2 SYGVNS. This CDR3 contains 15 residues. The CDR3, as DNA: TGTGCCAGCAGTGAGCCAGGAGCGAACACCGGGGAGCTGTTTTTT. Amino acid sequence: CASSEPGANTGELFF.

This clonotype was detected only a few times. The chain is built from TRBV29-1 and TRBJ1-2, with D uncertain. V was pared by 0 bases and J by 8 bases, with 7 bases between. Germline V gene lookup returns CDR1 SQVTM and CDR2 ANQGSEA. This CDR3 region has 11 residues. The CDR3 coding sequence is TGCAGCGTTGAAGATCTAGGAGGCTACACCTTC. Translating gives CSVEDLGGYTF.

This clonotype has at least ten counts. The chain has TRBV5-1 and TRBJ2-1; possibly TRBD2 for D (6 bases). The CDR3 runs 16 residues. Trimming took 0 bases from V and 1 from J, leaving 11 bases between them. Per germline, CDR1 SGHRS and CDR2 YFSETQ. The DNA of the CDR3 is TGCGCCAGCAGCTTGGAGATTAGCGGATCCTACAATGAGCAGTTCTTC. It codes for CASSLEISGSYNEQFF.

The table lists this clonotype with many counts. V is TRBV7-8 and J is TRBJ2-7; perhaps TRBD2 as D (5 bases). Trimming removed 5 bases at V and 0 bases at J, with 14 bases between. Germline V gives CDR1 SGHVS, CDR2 FQNEAQ. CDR3 length: 15 residues. The CDR3 here is CASSTMGESSYEQYF. CDR3 bases: TGTGCCAGCAGCACAATGGGAGAGAGCTCCTACGAGCAGTACTTC.

This clonotype was seen more than once but under ten times. The chain recombines TRBV5-5 with TRBJ2-7, with TRBD1 matching 10 bases. Per the germline V gene, CDR1 is SGHKS and CDR2 is YYEKEE (reference sequence). V gave up 0 bases and J gave up 4 bases; unmatched junction bases: 4. This CDR3 has 15 residues. The CDR3 region is CASSLAGTGVYEQYF. The CDR3 DNA follows: TGTGCCAGCAGCTTGGCGGGGACAGGGGTATACGAGCAGTACTTC.

The rearrangement links TRBV2 to TRBJ2-1; no clear D gene. The V and J ends lost 3 bases and 15 bases respectively, with 18 bases between them. The CDR3 consists of 13 residues. Per the germline V gene, CDR1 is SNHLY and CDR2 is FYNNEI. The CDR3 nucleotides are TGTGCCAGCAGTGATGAGAGTACAGTCAAACTGTTCTTC. Translating it yields CASSDESTVKLFF.

This chain uses TRBV6-5 with TRBJ1-5; D is undetermined. Germline V lookup: CDR1 MNHEY, CDR2 SVGAGI. The CDR3 runs 14 residues. Trimming pared 5 bases from V and 2 bases from J, leaving 10 bases between. The CDR3 protein is CASSLPGRNQPQHF. DNA for the CDR3: TGTGCCAGCAGTCTCCCCGGGCGCAATCAGCCCCAGCATTTT.

Only a few counts were recorded for this clonotype. The gene calls are TRBV20-1 and TRBJ1-3; D possibly corresponds to TRBD1 (5 bases). The CDR3 consists of 15 residues. Germline loops: CDR1 DFQATT, CDR2 SNEGSKA (reference sequence). Trimming pared 1 base from V and 0 bases from J, leaving 10 bases between. CDR3 loop: CSARVGGNSGNTIYF. CDR3 nucleotide sequence: TGCAGTGCTAGAGTGGGGGGAAACTCTGGAAACACCATATATTTT.

The rearrangement links TRBV28 to TRBJ2-7; weak D call: TRBD1 (6 bases). V dropped 6 bases and J dropped 0 bases, with 30 bases sitting between them. CDR1 and CDR2 from the germline V gene are MDHEN and SYDVKM. The CDR3 has 20 residues. In DNA, the CDR3 is TGTGCCAGCAGCTCCCCGTCGGGACAAGGACATCTAAGGAGCTCCTACGAGCAGTACTTC. This sequence encodes CASSSPSGQGHLRSSYEQYF.

This clonotype has a single count. This rearrangement joins TRBV2 to TRBJ2-5; D gene ambiguous. The V and J ends lost 0 bases and 8 bases respectively, with 13 bases between them. The CDR3 consists of 14 residues. Germline lookup yields CDR1 SNHLY and CDR2 FYNNEI. The CDR3 DNA follows: TGTGCCAGCAGTGAAGCGCTTATAGGGCTAACCCAGTACTTC. Protein: CASSEALIGLTQYF.

This clonotype was seen ten or more times. The V and J genes are TRBV27 and TRBJ1-4; a weak D match, TRBD1 (6 bases). Germline lookup yields CDR1 MNHEY and CDR2 SMNVEV (reference sequence). Trimming stripped 8 bases from V and 8 bases from J, with 21 bases between. The CDR3 runs 15 residues. The CDR3 loop reads CASRHPGGGEEKLFF. In DNA form, the CDR3 reads TGTGCCAGCCGGCATCCCGGGGGCGGGGAGGAAAAACTGTTTTTT.

This clonotype has ten or more counts. CDR3 DNA sequence: TGTGCCAGCAGTTTCTTTGGGCCGGGCAAGGATGAAAAACTGTTTTTT. Its protein is CASSFFGPGKDEKLFF. This chain connects TRBV12-3 or TRBV12-4 to TRBJ1-4, with no clear D. With 3 bases removed from V and 6 bases from J, the gap between germline ends came to 17 bases. The CDR3 consists of 16 residues.

The chain employs TRBV29-1 and TRBJ2-7; 7 nucleotides match TRBD2. CDR1 and CDR2 from the germline V gene are SQVTM and ANQGSEA. V was pared by 3 bases and J by 2 bases, with 4 bases of the junction left unmatched. CDR3 size: 13 residues. The DNA for the CDR3 is TGCAGCGTTGAGACTAGCAGACCCTACGAGCAGTACTTC. As protein: CSVETSRPYEQYF.

This clonotype has ten or more counts. The chain recombines TRBV19 with TRBJ1-5, with 8 bases fitting TRBD1. In germline, CDR1 is LNHDA, CDR2 SQIVND (reference sequence). There are 14 residues in the CDR3. V lost 1 base, J lost 5 bases, and 1 base stayed unmatched. This chain's CDR3 is CASSIGTGYQPQHF. CDR3 sequence (DNA): TGTGCCAGTAGTATAGGGACAGGGTATCAGCCCCAGCATTTT.

This clonotype occurred a few times. The chain has TRBV19 and TRBJ1-2, with D possibly TRBD1 on 5 matching bases. This CDR3 has 13 residues. V lost 7 bases and J 4 bases, leaving 13 bases between the germline ends. Germline CDR1 LNHDA, CDR2 SQIVND (reference sequence). CDR3 in DNA: TGTGCCAGTATATCGGCAGGGCTCTATGGCTACACCTTC. As protein: CASISAGLYGYTF.

The CDR3 region has the DNA TGCAGTGCTAGCCTAGAGGAAGTGACAGATACGCAGTATTTT. Its translation is CSASLEEVTDTQYF. The chain combines TRBV20-1 with TRBJ2-3; D unresolved. The germline V gene has CDR1 DFQATT and CDR2 SNEGSKA (reference sequence). V dropped 3 bases and J dropped 3 bases, with 13 bases sitting between them. The CDR3 totals 14 residues.